What follows are 19 T cell receptor beta chains derived from one specimen sequenced in a study of cytomegalovirus exposure and HLA in healthy donors. Primers for the PCR totalled 60 Vbeta and 13 Jbeta. TCRdb's copy holds only in-frame clones and misses some; the assay was immunoSEQ multiplex PCR. This sample yields around 180,000 clones, of which around 84% are seen a single time; roughly 1.7% belongs to the top ten. The sequenced material came from PBMCs. These receptors came from a young woman in good health and CMV-seronegative.

In its sample, this clone was seen once. The chain couples TRBV9 to TRBJ2-3, with TRBD2 identical over 7 bases. The CDR3 extends over 15 amino acids. Per the germline V gene, CDR1 is SGDLS and CDR2 is YYNGEE. With 1 base clipped from V and 0 bases from J, the junction kept 2 bases outside the gene matches. In nucleotides, the CDR3 is TGTGCCAGCAGCGTATGGGGGGGGAGCACAGATACGCAGTATTTT. Its protein is CASSVWGGSTDTQYF. Combining the CDR3 with reference TRBV9 and TRBJ2-3 gives the whole variable domain DSGVTQTPKHLITATGQRVTLRCSPRSGDLSVYWYQQSLDQGLQFLIQYYNGEERAKGNILERFSAQQFPDLHSELNLSSLELGDSALYFCASSVWGGSTDTQYFGPGTRLTVL.

This chain uses TRBV9 with TRBJ2-5, with TRBD1 matching 7 bases. CDR3 length: 15 amino acids. J lost 2 bases, V lost 0 bases, and 4 bases had no gene match. Germline V gene sequence: CDR1 SGDLS, CDR2 YYNGEE. CDR3 nucleotides: TGTGCCAGCAGCGTAGGAGGACAGGCGCAAGAGACCCAGTACTTC. It yields the protein CASSVGGQAQETQYF.

The chain joins TRBV9 to TRBJ2-3; D is possibly TRBD2 (8 bases). V gave up 0 bases and J gave up 6 bases, with 17 bases separating them. The CDR3 consists of 16 residues. Per the germline V gene, CDR1 is SGDLS and CDR2 is YYNGEE. The CDR3 reads CASSVVGGGGLDTQYF. The CDR3 coding sequence is TGTGCCAGCAGCGTAGTAGGGGGCGGGGGGTTGGATACGCAGTATTTT.

As DNA, the CDR3 is TGTGCCAACATGAGGGATGACGGCTATGGCTACACCTTC. Protein product: CANMRDDGYGYTF. The rearrangement joins TRBV5-4 to TRBJ1-2; D is unresolved. The CDR3 runs to 13 residues. The germline V gene has CDR1 SGHNT and CDR2 YYREEE (reference sequence). V gave up 9 bases and J gave up 4 bases, with 16 bases separating them.

This chain joins TRBV7-6 and TRBJ2-7; 12 bases fit TRBD1. Germline V lookup: CDR1 SGHVS, CDR2 FNYEAQ. V shed 5 bases and J 4 bases; nucleotides not matched to a gene: 6. The CDR3 is 15 amino acids. The chain's CDR3 is CASSEGTGGSYEQYF. The CDR3 coding sequence is TGTGCCAGCAGCGAAGGGACAGGGGGCTCTTACGAGCAGTACTTC.

This chain uses TRBV6-5 with TRBJ1-2; D is perhaps TRBD1 (5 bases). V lost 7 bases to trimming and J lost 1 base, with 13 bases between them. Germline CDR1 is MNHEY and CDR2 is SVGAGI. The length of the CDR3 is 14 residues. The CDR3 loop reads CASTPGGGNYGYTF. DNA for the CDR3: TGTGCCAGCACCCCCGGGGGAGGTAACTATGGCTACACCTTC.

The genes are TRBV5-1 and TRBJ2-2; TRBD2 matches at 8 bases. V dropped 2 bases and J dropped 0; count of bases not matched to a gene: 6. The V gene's germline CDR1 is SGHRS and CDR2 YFSETQ. The CDR3 totals 17 residues. The CDR3 region is CASSLIAGFANTGELFF. CDR3 in DNA: TGCGCCAGCAGCTTAATAGCGGGATTCGCGAACACCGGGGAGCTGTTTTTT. The complete variable domain, with remaining parts taken from reference TRBV5-1 and TRBJ2-2, reads KAGVTQTPRYLIKTRGQQVTLSCSPISGHRSVSWYQQTPGQGLQFLFEYFSETQRNKGNFPGRFSGRQFSNSRSEMNVSTLELGDSALYLCASSLIAGFANTGELFFGEGSRLTVL.

J is TRBJ1-3 and V is TRBV7-9, with D possibly being TRBD1 (5 bases). CDR3 size: 14 residues. V lost 9 bases, J lost 2 bases, and 14 bases lay in between. Looked up from germline, CDR1 is SEHNR and CDR2 is FQNEAQ (reference sequence). CDR3 DNA sequence: TGTGCCAGTCGCGGCGGAGGGGCTGGAAACACCATATATTTT. Translating gives CASRGGGAGNTIYF.

The rearrangement uses TRBV6-6 and TRBJ2-7, with D perhaps matching TRBD2 (6 bases). The CDR3 is 13 amino acids. Germline assignment: CDR1 MNHNY and CDR2 SVGAGI (reference sequence). Trimming took off 5 bases at V and 9 bases at J, with 17 bases between the two ends. The CDR3 loop is CASSRGTDTGQYF. The CDR3 DNA follows: TGTGCCAGCAGTCGCGGGACGGACACGGGGCAGTACTTC.

The gene calls are TRBV28 and TRBJ1-5, with TRBD1 as a possible D gene (5 bases). The CDR3 consists of 16 residues. V was clipped by 2 bases and J by 3 bases, with 14 bases between them. Germline CDR1 MDHEN, CDR2 SYDVKM. The CDR3 DNA follows: TGTGCCAGCAGTTTAGGGGCCGGAACACCCAATCAGCCCCAGCATTTT. Its translation: CASSLGAGTPNQPQHF.

This clone was observed a single time. The gene calls are TRBV27 and TRBJ2-1; D perhaps matches TRBD2 (5 bases). This CDR3 is 15 amino acids long. Between the trimmed V and J ends, which lost 5 bases and 0 bases, there was a span of 11 bases. Germline-derived CDR1 and CDR2 are MNHEY and SMNVEV (reference sequence). The CDR3 sequence: CASSLSGSSYNEQFF. The DNA of the CDR3 is TGTGCCAGCAGTCTCAGCGGAAGCTCCTACAATGAGCAGTTCTTC.

This chain joins TRBV6-1 and TRBJ2-5; tentatively, D is TRBD2 (6 bases). The J call is doubtful: the DNA matches TRBJ2-7 better. The CDR3 sequence is 18 residues long. Germline CDR1 is MNHNS and CDR2 is SASEGT. In nucleotides, the CDR3 is TGTGCCAGCAGTGAAGACCGGGGAGGAGGCTCTCAACCCTACGAGCAGTACTTC. This gives the protein CASSEDRGGGSQPYEQYF.

V and J are TRBV7-9 and TRBJ2-1; D uncertain. Per the germline V gene, CDR1 is SEHNR and CDR2 is FQNEAQ (reference sequence). V dropped 5 bases and J dropped 2 bases, with 13 bases sitting between them. This CDR3 has 15 amino acids. The DNA of the CDR3 is TGTGCCAGCAGCCTCTCGAGGATGACCTACAATGAGCAGTTCTTC. Protein sequence: CASSLSRMTYNEQFF.

The chain recombines TRBV5-1 with TRBJ2-5, with 7 bases that match TRBD1. V lost 5 bases and J lost 5; bases outside the gene matches: 12. Germline V CDR1 and CDR2: SGHRS, YFSETQ. The CDR3 runs to 15 residues. The CDR3 here is CASRGQTGQEETQYF. The CDR3 coding sequence is TGCGCCAGCAGGGGTCAGACAGGGCAGGAGGAGACCCAGTACTTC.

This CDR3 is CASIPDRGSEKLFF. In DNA form, the CDR3 reads TGTGCCAGCATCCCCGACAGGGGCTCTGAAAAACTGTTTTTT. This rearrangement joins TRBV2 to TRBJ1-4; 8 positions agree with TRBD1. Germline CDR1 SNHLY, CDR2 FYNNEI. The CDR3 loop spans 14 amino acids. J lost 7 bases, V lost 7 bases, and 8 bases had no gene match. Together with reference TRBV2 and TRBJ1-4, the CDR3 gives the full variable domain: EPEVTQTPSHQVTQMGQEVILRCVPISNHLYFYWYRQILGQKVEFLVSFYNNEISEKSEIFDDQFSVERPDGSNFTLKIRSTKLEDSAMYFCASIPDRGSEKLFFGSGTQLSVL.

V usage is TRBV30 and J usage is TRBJ1-1; D is ambiguous. Germline V gives CDR1 GTSNPN, CDR2 SVGIG (reference sequence). The CDR3 covers 12 residues. The V gene lost 6 bases and the J gene lost 5 bases, with 13 bases spanning the gap. CDR3 region: CACSVGPTEAFF. In nucleotides, the CDR3 is TGTGCCTGTTCAGTTGGGCCTACTGAAGCTTTCTTT.

The chain is built from TRBV7-9 and TRBJ1-4; the D is unclear. Trimming pared 1 base from V and 5 bases from J, leaving 14 bases between. The CDR3 covers 16 residues. CDR1 and CDR2 (germline): SEHNR, FQNEAQ (reference sequence). DNA of the CDR3: TGTGCCAGCAGCTTAGGCCGCACCGACGGGAATGAAAAACTGTTTTTT. It yields the protein CASSLGRTDGNEKLFF.

The chain couples TRBV7-2 to TRBJ1-5, with a tentative D call TRBD1 (6 bases). V shed 4 bases and J shed 5 bases, with 12 bases lying between them. This CDR3 comprises 14 residues. CDR1 is SGHTA and CDR2 is FQGNSA in the germline V gene. CDR3 nucleotides: TGTGCCAGCAGCTCTGAGGGGGGGGATCAGCCCCAGCATTTT. The encoded protein is CASSSEGGDQPQHF. The variable domain in full, with the rest retrieved from reference TRBV7-2 and TRBJ1-5, is GAGVSQSPSNKVTEKGKDVELRCDPISGHTALYWYRQSLGQGLEFLIYFQGNSAPDKSGLPSDRFSAERTGGSVSTLTIQRTQQEDSAVYLCASSSEGGDQPQHFGDGTRLSIL.

The rearrangement uses TRBV4-1 and TRBJ2-5, with D perhaps matching TRBD2 (7 bases). The V and J ends lost 3 bases and 5 bases respectively, with 16 bases between them. Germline CDR1 reads MGHRA; CDR2 reads YSYEKL. The CDR3 has 15 amino acids. CDR3 sequence reads: CASSHLLQGGETQYF. CDR3 DNA sequence: TGCGCCAGCAGCCACCTCTTACAGGGAGGGGAGACCCAGTACTTC.